The T cell receptor (beta chain) under discussion was sequenced for a study of T-cell reconstitution after alpha-beta-depleted transplantation in children. Researchers prepared the TCRbeta library using unique molecular identifiers, the study reports. Each CDR3 protein is one row after TCRdb ran MiXCR on the PCR reads. The data show 490,000 or so distinct CDR3 sequences, with 9.5% to 15% seen just once and approximately 5.4% held by the top ten. The V and J ends lost 11 bases and 7 bases, in that order; junction bases with no gene match: 24. Germline CDR1 SNHLY, CDR2 FYNNEI. The CDR3 sequence is 19 residues long.

V is TRBV2 and J is TRBJ2-2, with 11 bases matching TRBD1. The TCR was taken from a human donor who donated a stem cell graft to a child with combined immunodeficiency. This specimen was PBMCs from the stem cell graft donor, taken from the stem cell graft. This chain's CDR3 is CAFTKLTGTGGRSGGELFF. CDR3 sequence (DNA): TGTGCCTTCACCAAACTGACCGGGACAGGGGGAAGGAGCGGCGGGGAGCTGTTTTTT.